This T cell receptor (beta chain) is drawn from a study of CD8 T cells in Susac syndrome. V dropped 6 bases and J dropped 2 bases, with 5 bases sitting between them. The CDR3 loop spans 11 amino acids. The RNA input was 0.5 to 1 ug, and it was reverse transcribed with random hexamers. Amplification of TCR beta CDR3 was carried out by immunoSEQ multiplex PCR, which covered 54 Vbeta and 13 Jbeta segments. TCRdb fed the immunoSEQ multiplex PCR reads into MiXCR, producing one record per CDR3 protein. The table lists 200,000 to 300,000 distinct CDR3 sequences, around 96% of them singletons. This sequence originates from a human donor with Susac syndrome. This rearrangement joins TRBV12-3 or TRBV12-4 to TRBJ2-7; no reliable D call. Material for sequencing was CD4+ T cells from PBMCs. This CDR3 reads CASSAAYEQYF. In DNA form, the CDR3 reads TGTGCCAGCAGCGCTGCCTACGAGCAGTACTTC.